This T cell receptor beta chain was profiled in a study of cytomegalovirus exposure and HLA in healthy donors. Study-wide results and caveats: The dataset shows that most TCR sequences were rare, while some public TCRs occurred in many donors.

Trimming shortened V by 4 bases and J by 1 base, and 4 bases separated the two germline ends. Germline assignment: CDR1 LGHNA and CDR2 YNFKEQ. The CDR3 is made up of 12 amino acids. Note on this clone: What it binds is not known.

TCRdb's copy holds only in-frame clones and misses some; the assay was immunoSEQ multiplex PCR. The sample includes tens of thousands of clones, roughly nine tenths of them seen just once. Sequencing was carried out using PBMCs. The origin of this receptor is a man between 18 and 29 years old in good health and CMV-seronegative. V usage is TRBV4-2 and J usage is TRBJ1-1; no definite D call. The CDR3: CASSRGNTEAFF. The CDR3 bases are TGTGCCAGCAGCCGCGGGAACACTGAAGCTTTCTTT.